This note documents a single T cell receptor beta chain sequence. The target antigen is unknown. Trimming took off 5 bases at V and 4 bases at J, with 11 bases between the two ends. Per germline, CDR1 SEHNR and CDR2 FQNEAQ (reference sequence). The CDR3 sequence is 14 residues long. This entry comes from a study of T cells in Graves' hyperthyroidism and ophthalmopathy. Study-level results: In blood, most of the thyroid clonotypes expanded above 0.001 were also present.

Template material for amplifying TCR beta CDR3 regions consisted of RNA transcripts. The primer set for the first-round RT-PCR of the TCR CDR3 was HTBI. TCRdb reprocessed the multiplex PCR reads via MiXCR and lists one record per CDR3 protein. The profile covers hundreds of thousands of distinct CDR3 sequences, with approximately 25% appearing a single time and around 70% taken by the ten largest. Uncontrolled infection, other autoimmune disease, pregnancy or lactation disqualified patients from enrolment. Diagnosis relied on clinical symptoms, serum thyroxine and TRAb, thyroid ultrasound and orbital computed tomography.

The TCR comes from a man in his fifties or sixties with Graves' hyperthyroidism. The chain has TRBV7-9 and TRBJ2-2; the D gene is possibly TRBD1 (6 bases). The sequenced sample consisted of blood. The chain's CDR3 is CASSAQGSTGELFF. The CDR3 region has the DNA TGTGCCAGCAGCGCCCAGGGGAGCACCGGGGAGCTGTTTTTT.